This is a list of T cell receptor beta chains from one sample in a study of blood T cells in healthy people across ages. MiXCR, run by TCRdb on the 5' RACE reads, gives a single entry per CDR3 protein. This sample yields hundreds of thousands of distinct CDR3 sequences, of which 44% are seen a single time; approximately 19% belongs to the top ten. Material: blood. Every receptor here comes from a man aged 60 to 75 in good health. The CDR3 runs from the conserved cysteine through the conserved F or W. D genes are given only for firm matches. Clone size is not always given. Where it is, it says once, few, many or a class for expanded clones.

D gene: NA; V gene: TRBV9; CDR3 length: 16; clone size: NA; J gene: TRBJ2-2; CDR3 protein: CASSVVSGANTGELFF; CDR3 DNA: TGTGCCAGCAGCGTAGTTTCGGGTGCGAACACCGGGGAGCTGTTTTTT
D gene: NA; V gene: TRBV9; CDR3 length: 16; clone size: NA; J gene: TRBJ1-1; CDR3 protein: CASSHPVLGMETEAFF; CDR3 DNA: TGTGCCAGCAGCCACCCCGTATTGGGGATGGAGACTGAAGCTTTCTTT
D gene: NA; V gene: TRBV7-2; CDR3 length: 15; clone size: NA; J gene: TRBJ2-7; CDR3 protein: CASSLEAGLSYEQYF; CDR3 DNA: TGTGCCAGCAGCTTAGAGGCAGGCCTCTCCTACGAGCAGTACTTC
D gene: NA; V gene: TRBV29-1; CDR3 length: 11; clone size: NA; J gene: TRBJ2-1; CDR3 protein: CSVPHRVEQFF; CDR3 DNA: TGCAGCGTGCCTCACCGGGTCGAGCAGTTCTTC
D gene: TRBD2; V gene: TRBV12-3/TRBV12-4; CDR3 length: 17; clone size: NA; J gene: TRBJ2-7; CDR3 protein: CASSSEMTKRGLYEQYF; CDR3 DNA: TGTGCCAGCAGTTCTGAGATGACTAAGCGGGGGCTGTACGAGCAGTACTTC
D gene: TRBD2; V gene: TRBV11-2; CDR3 length: 18; clone size: NA; J gene: TRBJ2-1; CDR3 protein: CASSSRLAGELTYNEQFF; CDR3 DNA: TGTGCCAGCAGCTCCCGACTAGCGGGGGAGTTGACTTACAATGAGCAGTTCTTC
D gene: TRBD1; V gene: TRBV14; CDR3 length: 14; clone size: NA; J gene: TRBJ2-7; CDR3 protein: CASSRGQGGGEQYF; CDR3 DNA: TGTGCCAGCAGCCGAGGACAGGGTGGAGGCGAGCAGTACTTC
D gene: TRBD2; V gene: TRBV4-1; CDR3 length: 17; clone size: NA; J gene: TRBJ2-7; CDR3 protein: CASSQESGVQSSYEQYF; CDR3 DNA: TGCGCCAGCAGCCAAGAAAGCGGGGTCCAGAGCTCCTACGAGCAGTACTTC
D gene: TRBD2; V gene: TRBV3-1; CDR3 length: 18; clone size: few; J gene: TRBJ2-6; CDR3 protein: CASSQGTSGDSGANVLTF; CDR3 DNA: TGTGCCAGCAGCCAAGGGACTAGCGGGGACTCTGGGGCCAACGTCCTGACTTTC
D gene: NA; V gene: TRBV4-3; CDR3 length: 15; clone size: NA; J gene: TRBJ1-2; CDR3 protein: CASSQGGGSNYGYTF; CDR3 DNA: TGCGCCAGCAGCCAAGGGGGGGGCTCTAACTATGGCTACACCTTC
D gene: NA; V gene: TRBV15; CDR3 length: 13; clone size: NA; J gene: TRBJ1-4; CDR3 protein: CATSGGGYEKLFF; CDR3 DNA: TGTGCCACCAGCGGTGGGGGGTACGAAAAACTGTTTTTT
D gene: NA; V gene: TRBV7-2; CDR3 length: 15; clone size: few; J gene: TRBJ2-7; CDR3 protein: CASSFVLGATYEQYF; CDR3 DNA: TGTGCCAGCAGCTTCGTTCTAGGGGCCACCTACGAGCAGTACTTC
D gene: TRBD1; V gene: TRBV18; CDR3 length: 14; clone size: few; J gene: TRBJ2-3; CDR3 protein: CASSKDRSTDTQYF; CDR3 DNA: TGTGCCAGCTCGAAGGACAGGTCAACAGATACGCAGTATTTT
D gene: TRBD1; V gene: TRBV6-4; CDR3 length: 13; clone size: NA; J gene: TRBJ2-3; CDR3 protein: CASSVKQGDTQYF; CDR3 DNA: TGTGCCAGCAGTGTGAAACAGGGGGATACGCAGTATTTT
D gene: TRBD1; V gene: TRBV7-2; CDR3 length: 13; clone size: many; J gene: TRBJ2-4; CDR3 protein: CASSTDRGNIQYF; CDR3 DNA: TGTGCCAGCAGCACCGACAGGGGAAACATTCAGTACTTC
D gene: TRBD2; V gene: TRBV25-1; CDR3 length: 15; clone size: few; J gene: TRBJ2-5; CDR3 protein: CASSDSYSGGETQYF; CDR3 DNA: TGTGCCAGCAGTGATTCGTATAGCGGGGGAGAGACCCAGTACTTC
D gene: NA; V gene: TRBV7-3; CDR3 length: 13; clone size: NA; J gene: TRBJ2-3; CDR3 protein: CASSSDITDTQYF; CDR3 DNA: TGTGCCAGCAGCTCGGACATCACAGATACGCAGTATTTT
D gene: TRBD2; V gene: TRBV20-1; CDR3 length: 13; clone size: NA; J gene: TRBJ2-1; CDR3 protein: CSARAGPGGEQFF; CDR3 DNA: TGCAGTGCTAGAGCCGGGCCGGGGGGGGAGCAGTTCTTC
D gene: NA; V gene: TRBV20-1; CDR3 length: 16; clone size: few; J gene: TRBJ2-7; CDR3 protein: CSARDLPRQPYYEQYF; CDR3 DNA: TGCAGTGCTAGAGATCTCCCCCGACAGCCCTACTACGAGCAGTACTTC